This T cell receptor beta chain stems from a study of T-cell reconstitution after alpha-beta-depleted transplantation in children. Study results and caveats: Reportedly, alpha-beta T cells present about two months post-transplant originated from several hundred expanded clones of graft origin. For some patients, TCRbeta diversity was high at day 60 because of recipient T cells and thymic progenitors that survived. T-cell counts and diversity at one year post-transplant came mainly from newly produced T cells.

The CDR3 has 16 amino acids. Trimming left V 5 bases short and J 2 bases short, with 18 bases between. CDR1 and CDR2 (germline): SEHNR, FQNEAQ (reference sequence). This clonotype was seen a handful of times. Its specificity is not known. Unique molecular identifiers were incorporated into the prepared TCRbeta library. TCRdb analysed the PCR reads with MiXCR anew, one entry per CDR3 protein. The sample includes 300,000 to 350,000 distinct CDR3 sequences, under 20% of them seen just once. This TCR was recovered from a male patient aged 2-10 years who had a stem cell transplant for acute lymphoblastic leukemia, so the T cells may come from the graft donor. This chain links TRBV7-9 with TRBJ1-2; unclear D gene. The sequencing here drew on PBMCs, mostly from graft donor cells, taken 360 days after TCRalphabeta/CD19-depleted stem cell transplant. In DNA, the CDR3 is TGTGCCAGCAGCCCCGATCTCCTTGTCCCGAACTATGGCTACACCTTC. Its translation: CASSPDLLVPNYGYTF.